This TCR beta chain derives from a study of blood T cell repertoires in COVID-19. Study information: Donors in the United States, Italy and Spain gave samples during acute or convalescent COVID-19.

The V end was cut by 4 bases, the J end by 1 base, with 14 bases between. CDR3 length equals 15 residues. Germline loops: CDR1 MGHRA, CDR2 YSYEKL. Libraries were prepared by immunoSEQ multiplex PCR; TCRdb keeps only in-frame clonotypes and omits some of them. The profile shows hundreds of thousands of clones, 89% of them singletons. This chain joins TRBV4-1 and TRBJ2-7; weak D call: TRBD2 (5 bases). This receptor was obtained from a man aged 18 to 29 with COVID-19, enrolled during active disease. The source material was peripheral blood. The CDR3 region is CASSLQSGDSYEQYF. DNA of the CDR3: TGCGCCAGCAGCCTCCAATCCGGGGATTCCTACGAGCAGTACTTC.